The 18 T cell receptor beta chains below were found in one sample sequenced in a study of T cell responses to AZD1222 COVID-19 vaccine (dated by TCRdb to about 2021). What this sample's time point label stands for: about 28 days (+/-7) after the second vaccine dose. The library was made by the immunoSEQ multiplex PCR assay. Drawn from immuneACCESS, this table holds only the in-frame rearrangements with V and J called that TCRdb kept. Clones are partly lost; checked studies trace under half to an unresolved V gene and leave the rest unexplained. The sample includes about 140,000 clones, with approximately 90% observed a single time. 2.5% to 3.5% of the sample belongs to the ten largest clones. This specimen was peripheral blood, taken 28 days after the second AZD1222 dose. Receptor source: an adult who received the AZD1222 COVID-19 vaccine.

This rearrangement joins TRBV28 to TRBJ1-5; D remains unclear. This CDR3 comprises 14 residues. The germline V and J ends were trimmed by 8 bases and 7 bases, with 18 bases remaining between them. Germline-derived CDR1 and CDR2 are MDHEN and SYDVKM. The CDR3 DNA reads TGTGCCAGCGGGCCGACCTCACAACGGCAGCCCCAGCATTTT. Amino acids: CASGPTSQRQPQHF. Looking up the rest from reference TRBV28 and TRBJ1-5 gives the full variable domain: DVKVTQSSRYLVKRTGEKVFLECVQDMDHENMFWYRQDPGLGLRLIYFSYDVKMKEKGDIPEGYSVSREKKERFSLILESASTNQTSMYLCASGPTSQRQPQHFGDGTRLSIL.

V usage is TRBV6-2 or TRBV6-3 and J usage is TRBJ2-7; 7 nucleotides match TRBD1. Trimming cost V 6 bases and J 0 bases; bases outside gene matches: 8. The CDR3 runs to 15 residues. CDR1 is MNHEY, CDR2 SVGEGT, per germline. CDR3: CASSLRGQVSYEQYF. The CDR3 DNA is TGTGCCAGCAGCCTCCGAGGACAGGTCTCCTACGAGCAGTACTTC.

V gene TRBV19 combines with J gene TRBJ1-2; D perhaps matches TRBD1 (5 bases). This CDR3 comprises 14 residues. V shed 10 bases and J shed 5 bases, with 20 bases lying between them. The germline V gene has CDR1 LNHDA and CDR2 SQIVND (reference sequence). The CDR3, as DNA: TGTGCCACAAAAGGGGCGGATAAGGTGTATGGCTACACCTTC. Protein product: CATKGADKVYGYTF.

The rearrangement links TRBV9 to TRBJ1-4; D ambiguous. Trimming left V 3 bases short and J 3 bases short, with 9 bases between. This CDR3 contains 14 residues. Germline lookup yields CDR1 SGDLS and CDR2 YYNGEE. The CDR3 loop is CASSGELANEKLFF. The CDR3 region has the DNA TGTGCCAGCAGCGGCGAATTGGCTAATGAAAAACTGTTTTTT.

The CDR3: CASSFINEKLFF. DNA of the CDR3: TGTGCCAGCAGCTTCATTAATGAAAAACTGTTTTTT. The chain recombines TRBV7-3 with TRBJ1-4; D is ambiguous. Germline loops: CDR1 SGHTA, CDR2 FQGTGA. This CDR3 has 12 amino acids. The V and J ends lost 3 bases and 4 bases respectively, with 3 bases between them.

V and J are TRBV6-5 and TRBJ2-1; D ambiguous. CDR1 and CDR2 (germline): MNHEY, SVGAGI. CDR3 length: 11 amino acids. Trimming left V 7 bases short and J 0 bases short, with 1 base between. The CDR3 DNA reads TGTGCCAGCAACTCCTACAATGAGCAGTTCTTC. Translation: CASNSYNEQFF.

The J gene is TRBJ2-5, the V gene TRBV5-1; 7 nucleotides align to TRBD2. Trimming took 0 bases from V and 3 from J; bases not matched to a gene: 2. From germline, CDR1 is SGHRS and CDR2 YFSETQ. CDR3 length: 14 residues. CDR3 sequence: CASSLAGLEETQYF. For the CDR3, the DNA is TGCGCCAGCAGCTTGGCAGGACTAGAAGAGACCCAGTACTTC.

The chain joins TRBV24-1 to TRBJ2-2, with 8 bases lining up with TRBD1. The CDR3 has 16 residues. V shed 3 bases and J 0 bases; nucleotides not matched to a gene: 2. Germline CDR1 is KGHDR and CDR2 is SFDVKD. The CDR3 DNA is TGTGCCACCAGTGATGTACAGGGGGCGAACACCGGGGAGCTGTTTTTT. Translating it yields CATSDVQGANTGELFF.

The chain has TRBV7-8 and TRBJ2-1; D remains ambiguous. The CDR3 spans 13 residues. Germline values: CDR1 SGHVS, CDR2 FQNEAQ. Trimming took 5 bases from V and 9 from J, leaving 14 bases between them. DNA for the CDR3: TGTGCCAGCAGCCGCCAGAAATTGAGTGAGCAGTTCTTC. This gives the protein CASSRQKLSEQFF.

The chain employs TRBV6-5 and TRBJ1-1, with a tentative D call TRBD1 (5 bases). This CDR3 spans 13 amino acids. Trimming removed 0 bases from V and 8 bases from J, with 10 bases in between. The germline V gene encodes CDR1 MNHEY and CDR2 SVGAGI. The CDR3 DNA is TGTGCCAGCAGTTACTCGAGGGAGGGGGAAGCTTTCTTT. Its protein is CASSYSREGEAFF.

The gene calls are TRBV30 and TRBJ1-2; a weak D match, TRBD1 (6 bases). The CDR3 spans 14 residues. Germline V gene data show CDR1 as GTSNPN and CDR2 as SVGIG (reference sequence). Trimming removed 4 bases at V and 5 bases at J, with 17 bases between. The CDR3 here is CAWKKDSRRYGYTF. CDR3 nucleotide sequence: TGTGCCTGGAAAAAGGACAGCCGCAGGTATGGCTACACCTTC.

The chain has TRBV5-4 and TRBJ2-7; possible D gene TRBD2, 6 bases. Germline CDR1 reads SGHNT; CDR2 reads YYREEE (reference sequence). The CDR3 runs 15 residues. V was shortened by 4 bases and J by 0 bases, with 14 bases between the two germline ends. CDR3 amino acids: CASSPRGGSSYEQYF. CDR3 bases: TGTGCCAGCAGCCCACGTGGGGGGAGCTCCTACGAGCAGTACTTC.

V gene TRBV28 combines with J gene TRBJ2-5, with unresolved D. CDR1 and CDR2 from the germline V gene are MDHEN and SYDVKM. This CDR3 has 11 amino acids. Trimming removed 6 bases from V and 9 bases from J, with 11 bases in between. CDR3 sequence (DNA): TGTGCCAGCAGCTTAGGGCGAGCCCAGTACTTC. Translated, it gives CASSLGRAQYF.

This clone has more than one count but fewer than ten. The CDR3 nucleotides read TGTGCCAGCAGCCCGGGTCCCGCCGGGGATACGCAGTATTTT. Translated, it gives CASSPGPAGDTQYF. The chain employs TRBV13 and TRBJ2-3; D ambiguous. Germline V gene sequence: CDR1 PRHDT, CDR2 FYEKMQ (reference sequence). Trimming took 5 bases from V and 6 from J, leaving 15 bases between them. This CDR3 contains 14 residues.

The rearrangement uses TRBV27 and TRBJ2-2, with 9 bases that match TRBD1. The CDR3 length is 17 residues. With V trimmed by 5 bases and J by 0 bases, 7 bases remained unmatched. CDR1 is MNHEY and CDR2 is SMNVEV in the germline V gene (reference sequence). The CDR3 region is CASSRKTGGPNTGELFF. CDR3 sequence (DNA): TGTGCCAGCAGTCGTAAGACAGGGGGACCGAACACCGGGGAGCTGTTTTTT.

V usage is TRBV10-3 and J usage is TRBJ2-2, with a possible D match to TRBD2 (5 bases). Germline V gene data show CDR1 as ENHRY and CDR2 as SYGVKD. This CDR3 region has 12 residues. Trimming removed 6 bases at V and 7 bases at J, with 9 bases between. The chain's CDR3 is CAIRGGGGELFF. DNA for the CDR3: TGTGCCATCAGAGGAGGCGGCGGGGAGCTGTTTTTT.

The chain uses TRBV7-9 and TRBJ2-7; D is unresolved. V was shortened by 1 base and J by 3 bases, with 13 bases between the two germline ends. Germline V gene data show CDR1 as SEHNR and CDR2 as FQNEAQ (reference sequence). This CDR3 region has 15 residues. CDR3 sequence: CASSLVGRDLYEQYF. In DNA, the CDR3 is TGTGCCAGCAGCTTAGTAGGCCGAGACCTCTACGAGCAGTACTTC.

This clone occurred once. The chain carries TRBV7-2 and TRBJ2-2; D is ambiguous. The V and J ends lost 5 bases and 6 bases respectively, with 7 bases between them. The CDR3 spans 12 residues. Per germline, CDR1 SGHTA and CDR2 FQGNSA. The CDR3 DNA follows: TGTGCCAGCAGCGTCGTTGCCGGGGAGCTGTTTTTT. Protein product: CASSVVAGELFF. The variable domain in full, with the rest retrieved from reference TRBV7-2 and TRBJ2-2, is GAGVSQSPSNKVTEKGKDVELRCDPISGHTALYWYRQSLGQGLEFLIYFQGNSAPDKSGLPSDRFSAERTGGSVSTLTIQRTQQEDSAVYLCASSVVAGELFFGEGSRLTVL.